This is a list of T cell receptor beta chains from one sample in a study of blood T cell repertoires in COVID-19. Sequencing was performed with immunoSEQ multiplex PCR; in TCRdb, only in-frame clones are kept and a portion is missing. The data contain 200,000 to 250,000 clones, around 83% of them singletons. The sequenced sample was peripheral blood. The receptors originated from a man aged 45-60 years with active or convalescent COVID-19. The CDR3 runs from the conserved cysteine through the conserved F or W. A D gene is named only where the DNA matches it firmly. Clone sizes are given selectively: once, few, many, or a class where the clone is expanded.

>TRBJ1-1|TRBV6-1|NA|NA
TGTGCCAGCAGTGAGGGAGTGAGGGTGAGAGGTACTGAAGCTTTCTTT
CASSEGVRVRGTEAFF
>TRBJ2-7|TRBV7-8|TRBD2|many
TGTGCCAGCACCCTAGCGGGGCGCCTTGAGCAGTACTTC
CASTLAGRLEQYF
>TRBJ2-7|TRBV14|TRBD2|NA
TGTGCCAGCAGCCAACAGGATGCAGCGGGAGCACCCTACGAGCAGTACTTC
CASSQQDAAGAPYEQYF
>TRBJ1-2|TRBV19|NA|NA
TGTGCCAGTAGTATAGAAGGGAGGAGCTATGGCTACACCTTC
CASSIEGRSYGYTF
>TRBJ2-5|TRBV6-2/TRBV6-3|TRBD2|once
TGTGCCAGCAGTTACTCCTCGGTTGGACTAGCCTCATTCCAAGAGACCCAGTACTTC
CASSYSSVGLASFQETQYF
>TRBJ1-5|TRBV7-2|NA|NA
TGTGCCAGCAGCTTGGAGGGACTCCTCGGCAGCAATCAGCCCCAGCATTTT
CASSLEGLLGSNQPQHF
>TRBJ2-6|TRBV30|TRBD1|NA
TGTGCCTGGAGCCAGACAGGGCTTTCTGGGGCCAACGTCCTGACTTTC
CAWSQTGLSGANVLTF
>TRBJ1-4|TRBV6-2/TRBV6-3|NA|NA
TGTGCCAGCAGTTCCCGGCGGGGGCCAACTAATGAAAAACTGTTTTTT
CASSSRRGPTNEKLFF
>TRBJ2-2|TRBV6-5|NA|NA
TGTGCCAGCAGTTACCGAGGGAGCGGGACCGGGGAGCTGTTTTTT
CASSYRGSGTGELFF
>TRBJ1-5|TRBV5-6|NA|NA
TGTGCCAGCAGCTCTTACCGGGAGCGGGGCTATCAGAGCAATCAGCCCCAGCATTTT
CASSSYRERGYQSNQPQHF